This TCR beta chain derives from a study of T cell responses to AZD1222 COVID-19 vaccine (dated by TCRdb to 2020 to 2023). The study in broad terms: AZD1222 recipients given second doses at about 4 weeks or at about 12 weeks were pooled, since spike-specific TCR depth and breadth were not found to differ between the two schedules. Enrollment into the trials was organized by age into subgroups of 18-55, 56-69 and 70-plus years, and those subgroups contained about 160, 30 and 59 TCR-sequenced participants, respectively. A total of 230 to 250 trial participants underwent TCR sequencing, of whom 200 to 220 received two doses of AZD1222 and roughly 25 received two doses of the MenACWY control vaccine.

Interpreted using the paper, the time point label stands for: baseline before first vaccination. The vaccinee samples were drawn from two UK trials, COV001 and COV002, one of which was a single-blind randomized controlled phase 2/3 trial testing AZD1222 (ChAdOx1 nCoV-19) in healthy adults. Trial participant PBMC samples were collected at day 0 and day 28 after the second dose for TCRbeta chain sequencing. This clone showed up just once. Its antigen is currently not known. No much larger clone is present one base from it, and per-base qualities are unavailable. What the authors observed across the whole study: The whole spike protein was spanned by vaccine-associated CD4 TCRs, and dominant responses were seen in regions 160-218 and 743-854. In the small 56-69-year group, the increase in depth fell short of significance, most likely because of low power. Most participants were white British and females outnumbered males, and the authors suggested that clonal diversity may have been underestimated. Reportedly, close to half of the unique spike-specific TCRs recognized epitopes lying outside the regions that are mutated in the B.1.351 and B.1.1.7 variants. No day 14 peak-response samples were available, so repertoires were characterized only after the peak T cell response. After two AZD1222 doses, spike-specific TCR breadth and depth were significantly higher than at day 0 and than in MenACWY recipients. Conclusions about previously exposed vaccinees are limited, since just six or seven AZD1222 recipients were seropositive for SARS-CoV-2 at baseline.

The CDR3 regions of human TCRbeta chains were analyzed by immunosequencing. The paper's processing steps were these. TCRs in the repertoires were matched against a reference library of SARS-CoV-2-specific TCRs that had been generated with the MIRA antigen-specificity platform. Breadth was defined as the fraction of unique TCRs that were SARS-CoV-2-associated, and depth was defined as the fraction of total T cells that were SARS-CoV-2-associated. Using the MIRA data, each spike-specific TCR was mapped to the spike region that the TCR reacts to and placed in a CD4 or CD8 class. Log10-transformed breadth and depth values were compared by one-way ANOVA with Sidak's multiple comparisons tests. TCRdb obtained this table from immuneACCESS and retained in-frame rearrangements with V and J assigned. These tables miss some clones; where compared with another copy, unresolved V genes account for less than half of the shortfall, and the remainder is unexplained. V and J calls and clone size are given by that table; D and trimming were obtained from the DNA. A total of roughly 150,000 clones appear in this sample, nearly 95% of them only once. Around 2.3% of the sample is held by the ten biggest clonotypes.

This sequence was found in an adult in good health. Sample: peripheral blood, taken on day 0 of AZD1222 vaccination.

The CDR3 reads CATSRDLTSGHQETQYF. The bases are TGTGCCACCAGCAGAGATCTGACTAGCGGGCATCAAGAGACCCAGTACTTC. The sequence joins TRBV15 to TRBJ2-5; a stretch of 10 junction bases matches TRBD2. The CDR3 has 17 amino acids, counting the end cysteine and phenylalanine. The DNA shown is the 51-base CDR3, in frame from base 1. Relative to germline, V is missing 0 bases and J is missing 2 bases, with 6 bases of the junction outside any gene match. As encoded in the germline V gene (reference sequence), CDR1 is LNHNV while CDR2 is YYDKDF.